The 24 T cell receptor beta chains below were found in one sample sequenced in a study of blood T cell repertoires in COVID-19. Assay used: immunoSEQ multiplex PCR; TCRdb lists only in-frame clones, some missing. The repertoire holds about 380,000 clones, with around 90% as singletons. The specimen sequenced was peripheral blood. The receptors were gathered from a young man with active or convalescent COVID-19.

This clone was seen a handful of times. This chain connects TRBV9 to TRBJ1-6; unclear D gene. The CDR3 length is 13 residues. V lost 0 bases and J lost 9, with 7 bases in between. Germline values: CDR1 SGDLS, CDR2 YYNGEE. The chain's CDR3 is CASSVVRGSPLHF. CDR3 bases: TGTGCCAGCAGCGTAGTGCGGGGTTCACCCCTCCACTTT. The variable domain in full, with the rest retrieved from reference TRBV9 and TRBJ1-6, is DSGVTQTPKHLITATGQRVTLRCSPRSGDLSVYWYQQSLDQGLQFLIQYYNGEERAKGNILERFSAQQFPDLHSELNLSSLELGDSALYFCASSVVRGSPLHFGNGTRLTVT.

This clone was observed once. J is TRBJ2-3 and V is TRBV19, with a tentative D call TRBD1 (6 bases). Trimming left V 7 bases short and J 1 base short, with 15 bases between. CDR3 length: 15 amino acids. Looked up from germline, CDR1 is LNHDA and CDR2 is SQIVND (reference sequence). The chain's CDR3 is CASTLSRQGTDTQYF. CDR3 bases: TGTGCCAGTACCCTCTCAAGACAGGGCACAGATACGCAGTATTTT.

The rearrangement links TRBV29-1 to TRBJ2-3; no firm D call. V shed 2 bases and J shed 9 bases, with 15 bases lying between them. CDR1 and CDR2 (germline): SQVTM, ANQGSEA. The CDR3 consists of 13 residues. Here the CDR3 DNA reads TGCAGCGTTGAAATTTCAGGCAGCCGAACGCAGTATTTT. Translation gives CSVEISGSRTQYF.

This sequence joins TRBV12-3 or TRBV12-4 and TRBJ2-1, with a tentative D call TRBD2 (5 bases). V lost 8 bases, J lost 9 bases, and 11 bases lay in between. The CDR3 has 11 amino acids. The CDR3 region has the DNA TGTGCCAGCCAATTACGGGGTGAGCAGTTCTTC. This gives the protein CASQLRGEQFF.

V and J are TRBV7-2 and TRBJ2-7; 8 bases match TRBD1. Per germline, CDR1 SGHTA and CDR2 FQGNSA. CDR3 length: 14 amino acids. V shed 5 bases and J 6 bases; nucleotides not matched to a gene: 9. In DNA form, the CDR3 reads TGTGCCAGCAGCGGCCGTGCAGGGGGCGCCGAGCAGTACTTC. Translation gives CASSGRAGGAEQYF.

The CDR3 protein is CASSYTQQGRISPLHF. CDR3 DNA sequence: TGTGCCAGCAGCTACACCCAACAGGGGAGGATTTCACCCCTCCACTTT. The chain recombines TRBV27 with TRBJ1-6; TRBD1 aligns across 7 bases. The V segment lost 6 bases and the J segment 9 bases; nucleotides outside the gene matches: 14. Germline CDR1 MNHEY, CDR2 SMNVEV (reference sequence). The CDR3 has 16 amino acids.

This sequence joins TRBV19 and TRBJ1-1; perhaps TRBD1 as D (5 bases). Trimming removed 6 bases from V and 4 bases from J, with 21 bases in between. Germline CDR1 is LNHDA and CDR2 is SQIVND (reference sequence). The CDR3 length is 16 residues. The DNA for the CDR3 is TGTGCCAGTAGCATCGACGTACGGGGGTCGTTCACTGAAGCTTTCTTT. Translating gives CASSIDVRGSFTEAFF.

V and J are TRBV28 and TRBJ1-2; perhaps TRBD1 as D (6 bases). CDR3 length equals 14 residues. Germline V gene lookup returns CDR1 MDHEN and CDR2 SYDVKM. Trimming shortened V by 3 bases and J by 4 bases, and 12 bases separated the two germline ends. CDR3 amino acids: CASSLGLGGYGYTF. CDR3 nucleotides: TGTGCCAGCAGTTTGGGTTTAGGGGGCTATGGCTACACCTTC.

The V gene is TRBV6-2 or TRBV6-3, the J gene TRBJ1-5; the D is unclear. The V gene's germline CDR1 is MNHEY and CDR2 SVGEGT. V lost 2 bases and J 2 bases, leaving 7 bases between the germline ends. The CDR3 has 14 residues. CDR3 loop: CASSYAVGNQPQHF. Written as DNA, the CDR3 is TGTGCCAGCAGTTACGCGGTGGGCAATCAGCCCCAGCATTTT.

The chain links TRBV28 to TRBJ1-1, with 10 positions matching TRBD1. The CDR3 totals 15 residues. The germline V gene has CDR1 MDHEN and CDR2 SYDVKM. V shed 6 bases and J 0 bases; nucleotides not matched to a gene: 4. CDR3 residues: CASRGQGYMNTEAFF. The CDR3 nucleotides read TGTGCCAGCAGGGGACAGGGGTACATGAACACTGAAGCTTTCTTT.

The V call is TRBV19, the J call TRBJ1-6; TRBD1 matches 7 bases. The CDR3 runs 14 residues. V dropped 5 bases and J dropped 10; count of bases not matched to a gene: 8. Germline V gene lookup returns CDR1 LNHDA and CDR2 SQIVND (reference sequence). The CDR3 DNA reads as TGTGCCAGTAGTTACAAAAGACAGGGATCACCCCTCCACTTT. This codes for CASSYKRQGSPLHF.

The chain links TRBV5-3 to TRBJ2-7; TRBD2 matches at 13 bases. TRBV5-3 is an open reading frame whose function is uncertain. The V gene end was trimmed by 3 bases and the J gene end by 2 bases; junction bases not matched to a gene: 8. This CDR3 contains 17 residues. CDR3 sequence reads: CARSSPGLAGRTYEQYF. Written as DNA, the CDR3 is TGTGCCAGAAGCTCCCCGGGACTAGCGGGACGTACCTACGAGCAGTACTTC.

The gene calls are TRBV7-9 and TRBJ2-2, with 10 positions matching TRBD1. This CDR3 spans 17 amino acids. Germline values: CDR1 SEHNR, CDR2 FQNEAQ (reference sequence). Unmatched junction bases numbered 10, after V lost 4 bases and J lost 5 bases. CDR3 in DNA: TGTGCCAGCAGCTCTCTCAGGGGACAGGGGTTGACCGGGGAGCTGTTTTTT. This gives the protein CASSSLRGQGLTGELFF.

The chain carries TRBV12-3 or TRBV12-4 and TRBJ2-2; D perhaps matches TRBD2 (6 bases). The CDR3 is 13 amino acids. V lost 3 bases to trimming and J lost 7 bases, with 9 bases between them. CDR3 in amino acids: CASSFLGGGELFF. CDR3 DNA: TGTGCCAGCAGTTTTCTGGGGGGCGGGGAGCTGTTTTTT.

This clone turned up a few times. The V gene is TRBV4-2, the J gene TRBJ2-7; 9 bases are a match to TRBD1. The trim removed 6 bases at V and 5 bases at J, leaving 11 bases unmatched. Germline CDR1 and CDR2: LGHNA and YNFKEQ. CDR3 size: 15 residues. The CDR3: CASRGIGQGSNEQYF. CDR3 DNA: TGTGCCAGCAGAGGCATAGGACAGGGGAGCAACGAGCAGTACTTC.

The chain is built from TRBV7-3 and TRBJ1-4; TRBD1 matches 12 bases. Trimming took 5 bases from V and 5 from J; bases not matched to a gene: 12. The CDR3 loop spans 18 amino acids. Germline V lookup: CDR1 SGHTA, CDR2 FQGTGA. The CDR3 nucleotides read TGTGCCAGCAGCCCTCCGGCGGGACAGGGGGCGAAGAATGAAAAACTGTTTTTT. Amino acid sequence: CASSPPAGQGAKNEKLFF.

This clone appeared once. This sequence joins TRBV18 and TRBJ1-5; the D is unclear. The CDR3 covers 15 residues. Trimming left V 6 bases short and J 4 bases short, with 16 bases between. CDR1 is KGHSH and CDR2 is LQKENI in the germline V gene. The CDR3: CASSPTEWRNQPQHF. The CDR3 coding sequence is TGTGCCAGCTCTCCAACTGAGTGGAGAAATCAGCCCCAGCATTTT.

The chain is built from TRBV6-2 or TRBV6-3 and TRBJ2-1, with 11 bases fitting TRBD2. Germline V gene sequence: CDR1 MNHEY, CDR2 SVGEGT. V dropped 2 bases and J dropped 6; count of bases not matched to a gene: 0. CDR3 size: 14 residues. CDR3 nucleotides: TGTGCCAGCAGTTACGGACTAGCGGGCAATGAGCAGTTCTTC. Amino acids: CASSYGLAGNEQFF.

The V and J genes are TRBV7-7 and TRBJ2-1; 7 bases map to TRBD2. CDR1 and CDR2 (germline): SSHAT, FNYEAQ (reference sequence). The CDR3 loop spans 19 amino acids. J was trimmed by 2 bases and V by 4 bases; bases with no gene match: 17. CDR3 sequence (DNA): TGTGCCAGCAGCTCGGCTTGGAAAATACAGCGGGATACCTACAATGAGCAGTTCTTC. As protein: CASSSAWKIQRDTYNEQFF.

The chain joins TRBV28 to TRBJ2-7, with 10 bases matching TRBD1. The CDR3 is made up of 14 amino acids. The germline gives CDR1 MDHEN, CDR2 SYDVKM. V was pared by 6 bases and J by 4 bases, with 6 bases of the junction left unmatched. The CDR3 sequence: CASREPGQGYEQYF. As DNA, the CDR3 is TGTGCCAGCAGGGAACCGGGACAGGGGTACGAGCAGTACTTC.

The V call is TRBV13, the J call TRBJ2-1, with 9 bases that match TRBD2. Germline CDR1 is PRHDT and CDR2 is FYEKMQ (reference sequence). Germline trimming cut 5 bases from V and 1 base from J; bases unmatched to any gene: 6. There are 16 residues in the CDR3. This CDR3 reads CASSPGGLASYNEQFF. CDR3 DNA: TGTGCCAGCAGCCCCGGGGGACTAGCTTCCTACAATGAGCAGTTCTTC.

This chain uses TRBV25-1 with TRBJ2-1; D gene ambiguous. Looked up from germline, CDR1 is MGHDK and CDR2 is SYGVNS. The V end lost 4 bases, the J end lost 8 bases, and 9 bases lay between the germline ends. The CDR3 spans 12 residues. CDR3 residues: CASSGAWDEQFF. CDR3 in DNA: TGTGCCAGCAGTGGGGCGTGGGATGAGCAGTTCTTC.

The chain has TRBV9 and TRBJ2-7, with TRBD1 matching over 8 bases. V shed 4 bases and J 4 bases; nucleotides not matched to a gene: 10. CDR1 and CDR2 (germline): SGDLS, YYNGEE. The CDR3 totals 15 residues. The CDR3 here is CASSPPGTGLYEQYF. In nucleotides, the CDR3 is TGTGCCAGCAGCCCGCCCGGGACAGGTTTGTACGAGCAGTACTTC.

The genes are TRBV30 and TRBJ2-7, with D maybe TRBD1 (5 bases). Germline-derived CDR1 and CDR2 are GTSNPN and SVGIG (reference sequence). The germline V and J ends were trimmed by 2 bases and 2 bases, with 13 bases remaining between them. The length of the CDR3 is 14 residues. The CDR3 reads CAWSKGIGAYEQYF. The CDR3 coding sequence is TGTGCCTGGAGTAAGGGAATAGGGGCCTACGAGCAGTACTTC.